This T cell receptor beta chain originates from a study of spatial heterogeneity in lung cancer. Study as a whole: Detected sequences consistently included more beta-chain ones than alpha-chain ones. In raw reads, more than 9.5 appearances on average were recorded for each unique TCR and UMI combination.

As to time point: sample taken at primary tumor resection. From the 5' RACE reads, TCRdb called clonotypes with MiXCR, one entry per CDR3 protein. This sample has 48,000 or so distinct CDR3 sequences; over 4.5% occur once, and the top ten carry roughly 11%. This clonotype has a count of ten or more. The CDR3 extends over 15 amino acids. V lost 6 bases to trimming and J lost 0 bases, with 12 bases between them. Germline CDR1 is MGHRA and CDR2 is YSYEKL. Sequencing used PBMCs, obtained at surgery. This chain uses TRBV4-1 with TRBJ1-5; D is uncertain. This clonotype originated in a male donor with early-stage non-small cell lung cancer. As DNA, the CDR3 is TGCGCCAGCAGTCCCCTCAAGGGTAGCAATCAGCCCCAGCATTTT. Translating gives CASSPLKGSNQPQHF.